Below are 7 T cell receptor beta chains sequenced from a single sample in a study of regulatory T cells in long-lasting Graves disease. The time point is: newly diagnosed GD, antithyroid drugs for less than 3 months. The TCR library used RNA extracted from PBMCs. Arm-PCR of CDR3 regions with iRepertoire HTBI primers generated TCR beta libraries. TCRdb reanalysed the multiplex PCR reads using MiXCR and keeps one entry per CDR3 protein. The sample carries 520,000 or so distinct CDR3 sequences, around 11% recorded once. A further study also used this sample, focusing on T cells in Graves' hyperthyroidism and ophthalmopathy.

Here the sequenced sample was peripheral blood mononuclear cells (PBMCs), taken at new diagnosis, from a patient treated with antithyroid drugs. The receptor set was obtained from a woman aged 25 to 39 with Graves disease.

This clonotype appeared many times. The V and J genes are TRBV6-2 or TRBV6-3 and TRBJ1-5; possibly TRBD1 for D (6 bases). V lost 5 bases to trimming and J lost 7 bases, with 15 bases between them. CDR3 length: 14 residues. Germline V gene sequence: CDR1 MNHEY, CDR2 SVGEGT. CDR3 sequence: CASSEQAGVQPQHF. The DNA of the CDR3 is TGTGCCAGCAGTGAACAGGCAGGGGTACAGCCCCAGCATTTT.

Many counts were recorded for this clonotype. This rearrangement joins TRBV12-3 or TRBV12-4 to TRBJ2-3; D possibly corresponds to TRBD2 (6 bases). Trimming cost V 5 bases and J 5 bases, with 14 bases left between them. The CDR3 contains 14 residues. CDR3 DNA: TGTGCCAGCAGTGATTTAGCGGAGGAAGATACGCAGTATTTT. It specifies CASSDLAEEDTQYF.

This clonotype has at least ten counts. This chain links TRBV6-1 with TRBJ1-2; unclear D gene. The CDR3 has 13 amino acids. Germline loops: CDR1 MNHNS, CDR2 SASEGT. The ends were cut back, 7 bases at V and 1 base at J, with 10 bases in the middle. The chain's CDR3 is CASKSQRNYGYTF. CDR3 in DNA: TGTGCCAGCAAATCTCAGCGTAACTATGGCTACACCTTC.

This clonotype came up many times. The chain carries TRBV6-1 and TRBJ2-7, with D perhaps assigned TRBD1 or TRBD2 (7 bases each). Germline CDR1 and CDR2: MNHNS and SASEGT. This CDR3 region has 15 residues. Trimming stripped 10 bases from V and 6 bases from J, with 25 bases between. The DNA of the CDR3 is TGTGCCACAGGGGGTCAAAGGGAGGGCCGTAGCGAGCAGTACTTC. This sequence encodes CATGGQREGRSEQYF.

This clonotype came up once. In nucleotides, the CDR3 is TGCGCCAGCAGTGAGTCGACAGGGAGGCCTGGTGGCTACACCTTC. Translating it yields CASSESTGRPGGYTF. The chain joins TRBV10-2 to TRBJ1-2; TRBD1 aligns across 7 bases. The V gene end was trimmed by 0 bases and the J gene end by 7 bases; junction bases not matched to a gene: 8. Germline loops: CDR1 WSHSY, CDR2 SAAADI. CDR3 length equals 15 residues.

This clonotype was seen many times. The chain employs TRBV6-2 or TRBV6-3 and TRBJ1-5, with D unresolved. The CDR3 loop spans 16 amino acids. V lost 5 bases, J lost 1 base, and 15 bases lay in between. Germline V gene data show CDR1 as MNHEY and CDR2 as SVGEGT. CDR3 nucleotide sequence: TGTGCCAGCAGTGAAGTGGGAGGGAACAGCAATCAGCCCCAGCATTTT. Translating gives CASSEVGGNSNQPQHF.

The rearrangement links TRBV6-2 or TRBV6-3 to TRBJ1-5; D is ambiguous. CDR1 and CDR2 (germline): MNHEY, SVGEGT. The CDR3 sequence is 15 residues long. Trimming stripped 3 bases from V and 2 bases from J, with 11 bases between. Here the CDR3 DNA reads TGTGCCAGCAGTTATCGGTCATCGGGCAATCAGCCCCAGCATTTT. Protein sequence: CASSYRSSGNQPQHF.